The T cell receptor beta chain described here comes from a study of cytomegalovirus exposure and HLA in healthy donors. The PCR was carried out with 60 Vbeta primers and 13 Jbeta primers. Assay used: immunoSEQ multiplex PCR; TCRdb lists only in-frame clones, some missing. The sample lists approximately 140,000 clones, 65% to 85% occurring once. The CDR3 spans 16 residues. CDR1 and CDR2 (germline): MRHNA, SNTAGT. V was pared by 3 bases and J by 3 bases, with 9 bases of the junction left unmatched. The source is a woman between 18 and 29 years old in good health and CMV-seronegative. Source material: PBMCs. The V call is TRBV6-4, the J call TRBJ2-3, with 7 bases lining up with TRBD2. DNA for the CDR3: TGTGCCAGCAGTGATGGGGGGGAAGACGGAACAGATACGCAGTATTTT. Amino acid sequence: CASSDGGEDGTDTQYF.